A selection of T cell receptor beta chains follows, all from one sample in a study of cytotoxic CD8 clonotypes in ibrutinib-treated CLL. Libraries were prepared by immunoSEQ multiplex PCR; TCRdb keeps only in-frame clonotypes and omits some of them. The sample records 9,500 to 14,000 clones, around 85% being singletons. Material: PBMCs, obtained at disease progression, from a patient treated with ibrutinib. Source of these receptors: a human donor with chronic lymphocytic leukemia. Both conserved end residues are part of each CDR3. The D gene is left open where the match is weak. Size is stated for part of the rows, as once, few or many counts, or as a class when the clone is expanded.

>14|TRBJ2-1|.|TRBV13|TRBD2
CASSKLATAGEQFF
TGTGCCAGCAGCAAACTAGCGACCGCCGGAGAGCAGTTCTTC
>15|TRBJ2-1|.|TRBV7-8|.
CASSLGIRTFNEQFF
TGTGCCAGCAGCCTCGGGATTCGGACCTTCAATGAGCAGTTCTTC
>15|TRBJ1-4|.|TRBV27|TRBD1
CASSTRTGGNEKLFF
TGTGCCAGCAGTACCCGGACAGGGGGCAATGAAAAACTGTTTTTT
>13|TRBJ2-3|few|TRBV10-3|TRBD2
CAITRLAGDTQYF
TGTGCCATCACCCGACTAGCGGGAGATACGCAGTATTTT
>12|TRBJ2-1|once|TRBV30|.
CAWSVFLHEQFF
TGTGCCTGGAGTGTTTTCCTCCATGAGCAGTTCTTC
>14|TRBJ2-1|.|TRBV28|.
CASTRQSSYNEQFF
TGTGCCAGCACGCGGCAAAGCTCCTACAATGAGCAGTTCTTC
>17|TRBJ2-3|.|TRBV7-2|.
CASSPELREAGTDTQYF
TGTGCCAGCAGCCCCGAGTTACGGGAAGCAGGTACAGATACGCAGTATTTT
>14|TRBJ1-2|.|TRBV30|.
CAWGTRLANYGYTF
TGTGCCTGGGGAACCAGGCTAGCTAACTATGGCTACACCTTC
>15|TRBJ2-1|.|TRBV7-9|TRBD2
CASSFLAGVHNEQFF
TGTGCCAGCAGCTTTCTAGCGGGAGTCCACAATGAGCAGTTCTTC
>11|TRBJ2-5|.|TRBV2|.
CASNRQETQYF
TGTGCCAGCAACAGACAAGAGACCCAGTACTTC
>17|TRBJ2-2|few|TRBV7-7|.
CASSTSQDSHNTGELFF
TGTGCTAGCAGCACCTCGCAGGATAGCCACAACACCGGGGAGCTGTTTTTT
>16|TRBJ1-2|.|TRBV28|TRBD1
CASSLGGQGAFGGYTF
TGTGCCAGCAGTTTAGGGGGACAGGGGGCATTCGGCGGCTACACCTTC
>12|TRBJ2-7|.|TRBV11-2|.
CASSLAGEEQYF
TGTGCCAGCAGCTTAGCAGGGGAAGAGCAGTACTTC
>12|TRBJ2-5|.|TRBV28|.
CAAGNWGETQYF
TGTGCCGCAGGGAATTGGGGCGAGACCCAGTACTTC
>13|TRBJ2-7|.|TRBV15|.
CATRQNGAGEQYF
TGTGCCACCCGCCAAAACGGGGCCGGGGAGCAGTACTTC
>16|TRBJ1-3|.|TRBV6-5|.
CASSYSAGVPGNTIYF
TGTGCCAGCAGTTACTCGGCAGGGGTCCCTGGAAACACCATATATTTT
>16|TRBJ2-1|.|TRBV12-2|.
CASRLSLRTRCNEQFF
TGTGCAAGTCGCTTATCTTTAAGGACGCGGTGCAATGAGCAGTTCTTC
>15|TRBJ2-5|.|TRBV7-9|.
CASSSNYRRKETQYF
TGTGCCAGCAGCTCCAACTACAGGAGGAAAGAGACCCAGTACTTC
>13|TRBJ1-1|.|TRBV4-1|.
CASSLYAYTEAFF
TGCGCCAGCAGCCTCTACGCGTACACTGAAGCTTTCTTT
>13|TRBJ1-5|.|TRBV2|.
CASSPDRNQPQHF
TGTGCCAGCAGTCCCGACAGAAATCAGCCCCAGCATTTT
>10|TRBJ2-2|few|TRBV19|.
CASMGGELFF
TGTGCCAGTATGGGCGGGGAGCTGTTTTTT
>15|TRBJ1-4|.|TRBV28|.
CASSFRGATNEKLFF
TGTGCCAGCAGTTTCCGGGGAGCAACTAATGAAAAACTGTTTTTT
>16|TRBJ1-3|.|TRBV18|.
CASSRTEVVSGNTIYF
TGTGCCAGCTCACGGACCGAGGTAGTCTCTGGAAACACCATATATTTT
>15|TRBJ2-1|.|TRBV11-2|.
CASSLSRAGNNEQFF
TGTGCCAGCAGCTTATCCAGGGCGGGTAACAATGAGCAGTTCTTC
>14|TRBJ2-1|.|TRBV5-8|.
CASNSGGQYNEQFF
TGTGCCAGCAACTCTGGGGGGCAGTACAATGAGCAGTTCTTC
>13|TRBJ1-1|.|TRBV6-1|.
CASSEVLNTEAFF
TGTGCCAGCAGTGAAGTACTGAACACTGAAGCTTTCTTT
>14|TRBJ1-4|.|TRBV6-6|TRBD1
CASRSDRAGEKLFF
TGTGCCAGCAGATCGGACAGGGCAGGAGAAAAACTGTTTTTT
>15|TRBJ2-7|.|TRBV11-2|TRBD1
CASSLTQGHSYEQYF
TGTGCCAGCAGCTTAACACAGGGGCACTCCTACGAGCAGTACTTC
>15|TRBJ1-2|.|TRBV5-8|.
CASSQKLDGPRGYTF
TGTGCCAGCAGCCAAAAACTTGACGGTCCCAGAGGCTACACCTTC
>16|TRBJ2-1|.|TRBV5-6|TRBD2
CASSRRAGAAYNEQFF
TGTGCCAGCAGCCGACGCGCGGGAGCCGCCTACAATGAGCAGTTCTTC
>11|TRBJ2-1|once|TRBV2|.
CATSKNNEQFF
TGTGCCACCTCTAAGAACAATGAGCAGTTCTTC
>17|TRBJ2-5|.|TRBV11-1|TRBD1
CASSPRTGGGSRETQYF
TGTGCCAGCAGCCCCCGGACAGGGGGAGGTTCGCGAGAGACCCAGTACTTC
>12|TRBJ2-4|.|TRBV2|.
CASSAGSNIQYF
TGTGCCAGCAGTGCGGGATCTAACATTCAGTACTTC
>14|TRBJ2-3|.|TRBV6-6|.
CASSYSRGTDTQYF
TGTGCCAGCAGTTACTCGCGGGGCACAGATACGCAGTATTTT
>20|TRBJ2-1|once|TRBV5-5|.
CASSLASSGLAGSSYNEQFF
TGTGCCAGCAGCTTGGCCTCTTCGGGCCTAGCAGGTAGCTCCTACAATGAGCAGTTCTTC
>16|TRBJ1-3|.|TRBV6-5|.
CASSYSWVGSGNTIYF
TGTGCCAGCAGTTACTCCTGGGTAGGCTCTGGAAACACCATATATTTT
>15|TRBJ1-5|.|TRBV2|TRBD1
CASSEEGADNQPQHF
TGTGCCAGCAGTGAGGAGGGGGCGGACAATCAGCCCCAGCATTTT
>13|TRBJ2-7|.|TRBV30|.
CAWAKSIAYEQYF
TGTGCCTGGGCCAAAAGCATCGCCTACGAGCAGTACTTC
>15|TRBJ2-7|.|TRBV7-9|.
CASSLVSPSSYEQYF
TGTGCCAGCAGCTTAGTGTCACCCAGCTCCTACGAGCAGTACTTC
>13|TRBJ2-7|.|TRBV19|.
CASSTVRGGEQYF
TGTGCCAGTAGCACAGTGAGGGGAGGCGAGCAGTACTTC
>14|TRBJ2-5|.|TRBV30|.
CAWRGSPVGETQYF
TGTGCCTGGAGGGGTTCCCCTGTCGGGGAGACCCAGTACTTC
>14|TRBJ2-7|.|TRBV21-1|.
CASSKEGVNHEQYF
TGTGCCAGCAGCAAGGAAGGCGTAAACCACGAGCAGTACTTC
>16|TRBJ1-5|.|TRBV19|.
CASSTPRGLRNQPQHF
TGTGCCAGTAGTACCCCCCGGGGGTTGCGCAATCAGCCCCAGCATTTT
>14|TRBJ2-5|.|TRBV13|.
CASSLVGPGETQYF
TGTGCCAGCAGCTTAGTGGGTCCGGGGGAGACCCAGTACTTC
>14|TRBJ2-3|few|TRBV30|TRBD2
CAWRSAGATDTQYF
TGTGCCTGGAGATCTGCGGGAGCCACAGATACGCAGTATTTT
>17|TRBJ1-5|.|TRBV7-9|.
CASSLGGGGYSNQPQHF
TGTGCCAGCAGCTTAGGAGGAGGAGGCTATAGCAATCAGCCCCAGCATTTT
>16|TRBJ2-2|.|TRBV7-8|.
CASSPLAPASTGELFF
TGTGCCAGCAGCCCACTAGCCCCGGCGAGCACCGGGGAGCTGTTTTTT
>14|TRBJ1-1|once|TRBV18|.
CASSPREQNTEAFF
TGTGCCAGCTCACCCAGGGAACAGAACACTGAAGCTTTCTTT
>15|TRBJ2-5|few|TRBV19|.
CASSRNGFSEETQYF
TGTGCCAGTAGTCGGAACGGATTTAGTGAAGAGACCCAGTACTTC
>19|TRBJ2-3|.|TRBV4-1|TRBD2
CASSQVGSGTSAVGDTQYF
TGCGCCAGCAGCCAAGTGGGCAGCGGGACTAGCGCTGTTGGGGATACGCAGTATTTT
>15|TRBJ2-5|.|TRBV19|TRBD2
CASSFLLAGEETQYF
TGTGCCAGTAGTTTCCTACTAGCGGGAGAAGAGACCCAGTACTTC
>15|TRBJ2-2|.|TRBV5-1|.
CASSSPPGNTGELFF
TGCGCCAGCAGCTCCCCCCCAGGGAACACCGGGGAGCTGTTTTTT
>11|TRBJ1-1|.|TRBV6-6|.
CASTGLGAAFF
TGTGCCAGCACCGGGCTAGGTGCTGCTTTCTTT
>15|TRBJ1-3|.|TRBV2|.
CASRDRTDSGNTIYF
TGTGCCAGCAGAGACAGGACAGACTCTGGAAACACCATATATTTT
>13|TRBJ2-5|.|TRBV6-5|TRBD2
CASYAGAGETQYF
TGTGCCAGCTACGCGGGAGCGGGGGAGACCCAGTACTTC
>14|TRBJ2-7|.|TRBV5-1|TRBD2
CASSLSLAGNEQYF
TGCGCCAGCAGCTTAAGTCTAGCGGGCAACGAGCAGTACTTC
>15|TRBJ1-4|once|TRBV5-1|.
CASSSEGATNEKLFF
TGCGCCAGCAGCTCTGAAGGCGCAACTAATGAAAAACTGTTTTTT
>14|TRBJ2-6|.|TRBV5-8|.
CASSLAYGANVLTF
TGTGCCAGCAGCTTGGCATATGGGGCCAACGTCCTGACTTTC